This T cell receptor (beta chain) was recovered during a study of shared clonotypes between healthy human individuals (dated by TCRdb to the early 2020s). As for the study more broadly: Three men and a couple of women, aged 18 to 49 years, made up the cohort. For each donor, three plates each were used for CD4 naive and CD4 memory, two plates were used for CD8 naive, and one plate was used for CD8 memory. The study deeply sequenced blood TCR repertoires of about 5 healthy adults to estimate repertoire size and the extent of clonotype sharing between individuals. To increase sequencing depth and limit assay-specific biases, different laboratories used diverse techniques to prepare libraries and sequence TCR repertoires. Between about 0.85 and 8.9 billion PBMCs per donor were obtained by leukapheresis.

Using the deep immunoSEQ assay, multiplex PCR amplified TCR CDR3 regions from genomic DNA. Extracted genomic DNA from each cell subset was distributed evenly across all wells of several immunoSEQ 96-well plates, and each plate was treated as a replicate. For sorted subsets, each replicate PCR was loaded with around 200 ng genomic DNA, equivalent to approximately 27,000 T cell genomes. Purified libraries were quantified with a Qubit 3.0 fluorometer, sized on a Bioanalyzer 2100, and re-quantified with the KAPA Library Quantification kit. A separate single-read 150-cycle Illumina NextSeq 550 flow cell was used to sequence each immunoSEQ 96-well plate. As for the authors' bioinformatics: Because the immunoSEQ output held only junctional sequences and lacked quality scores, the filtering could not match the filtering applied to full-length reads. To assign V/J genes and CDR3, sequences were annotated using PyIR, a Python wrapper for IgBLAST v1.9, with IMGT germline references. Reads were filtered out if the reads had weak V/J assignments (E-value above 1e-6), no CDR3, stop codons, out-of-frame junctions, or ambiguous translated residues. V3J clonotypes were defined as sequences sharing an identical inferred V gene, J gene, and CDR3 amino acid sequence. To compute the percentage overlap between repertoires, the number of shared unique clonotypes was divided by the size of the smaller repertoire. RTK rarefaction, the Chao1 estimator, and Recon v2.1 estimates of unobserved clonotypes were used to assess repertoire richness. OLGA was used to compute generation probabilities for all TCRbeta clonotypes that the gDNA method yielded from a handful of donors. As stored in TCRdb, this immuneACCESS dataset retains in-frame rearrangements with V and J assigned. A fraction of the clones does not appear; measured against another copy, unresolved V genes explain less than half of the discrepancy, and the remainder lacks a known reason. From that table come the V and J calls and clone size; the DNA was used to work out D and trimming. Here the sample has approximately 2,300,000 clones; under 95% occur a single time. 0.3% to 0.4% of the sample rests with the top ten.

Results and caveats for the whole study, not just this receptor: Incomplete sequencing was indicated by rarefaction of sorted-subset datasets, despite the large sequencing depth. Naive subsets generally had larger estimated clonotype richness than memory subsets did. Pairwise subsampling led to the expectation that sequencing depth would affect the degree of clonotype sharing among donors. Clonotypes shared by all four sorted-subset donors showed higher generation probabilities than non-shared clonotypes. Sampling was restricted to blood, and TCR repertoires in tissues likely differ from the TCR repertoires found in blood. The small number of donors limited the genetic and exposure-history diversity represented. When a few donors were compared, the shared fraction of clonotypes was about 5% for naive CD4, 3.5% to 4% for naive CD8, 2.3% for memory CD4, and less than 0.45% for memory CD8.

The junction shows trimming of 5 bases on V and 7 bases on J, and the gene matches do not reach 10 bases of it. The CDR3 starts with the cysteine, ends with the phenylalanine, and has 14 residues. Only the CDR3 region is kept as DNA, spanning 42 bases read in frame from base 1. The germline V gene yields SQVTM for CDR1 and ANQGSEA for CDR2. Donors were healthy HIV-negative adults with no recently reported acute infections or vaccinations. Every donor was a Caucasian adult living in Nashville, Tennessee, USA. CD4+ T cells were enriched by magnetic negative selection; naive cells were then positively selected on CD45RA, and the negative fraction formed the memory subset. After blood collection by leukapheresis, PBMCs were isolated using Ficoll-Histopaque density gradient centrifugation and then cryopreserved in the vapor phase of liquid nitrogen. Analytical flow cytometry was used to check the purity and quantity of each magnetically sorted T cell population. From each sorted fraction, genomic DNA was isolated and quantified by UV absorbance on a Nanodrop 2000c.

The count of this clone is one. Its antigen has not been determined. No clone much larger than this one lies a single base away; base qualities are absent. The sequence was collected from a man younger than 30 in good health. Some clones in this sample may be carry-over from other donors' samples. The source material was naive CD4+ T cells from PBMCs. Explained via the paper, the cell subset or site label denotes: CD45RA+ positively selected. Recombination connected TRBV29-1 to TRBJ2-7; TRBD1 aligns with 11 central bases. The nucleotides read TGCAGCGTTAGTATCGGACAGGGGGCGAGGGAGCAGTACTTC. This codes for CSVSIGQGAREQYF.